This section outlines one T cell receptor beta chain sequence together with its context. Multiplex PCR with BIOMED2 TRB-A/B primer pools amplified TRB rearrangements. Via MiXCR, TCRdb re-called the multiplex PCR reads, giving one row per CDR3 protein. The top ten hold over 6.5% of the sample, which has approximately 13,000 distinct CDR3 sequences, about 30% seen once. The data were taken from a study of T and B cells in COVID-19 patients. Study context: COVID-19 patients gave peripheral blood either during active infection or after recovery. In the active-infection cohort, about 90% of the roughly 20 patients had comorbidities linked to unfavorable COVID-19 outcome. Active-infection patients were older, median roughly 67 years, than recovered patients, median around 30 years.

Blood genomic DNA input for TRB amplification was 250-500 ng. V was trimmed by 5 bases and J by 0 bases, leaving 14 bases between them. The CDR3 loop spans 16 amino acids. The germline V gene has CDR1 SEHNR and CDR2 FQNEAQ (reference sequence). This TCR was recovered from a human donor who had recovered from COVID-19. The chain is built from TRBV7-9 and TRBJ2-1; TRBD1 might be the D (6 bases). Sequencing was performed on blood. The CDR3 loop reads CASSLRTASSYNEQFF. CDR3 coding DNA: TGTGCCAGCAGCCTCCGGACAGCGAGCTCCTACAATGAGCAGTTCTTC.